This passage covers 10 T cell receptor beta chains from one sample sequenced in a study of blood T cell repertoires in COVID-19. The table came from immunoSEQ multiplex PCR; TCRdb's copy has only in-frame clones and leaves some out. Of 100,000 to 120,000 clones in the sample, roughly 85% were seen once. The sample consisted of peripheral blood. All receptors derive from a woman older than 75 with acute or convalescent COVID-19.

The chain couples TRBV5-6 to TRBJ2-1; 9 nucleotides align to TRBD1. This CDR3 is 16 amino acids long. Trimming cost V 5 bases and J 8 bases; bases outside gene matches: 14. Germline V CDR1 and CDR2: SGHDT, YYEEEE. CDR3 in amino acids: CASSPGQGQKSYEQFF. As DNA, the CDR3 is TGTGCCAGCAGTCCGGGACAGGGCCAAAAGTCATATGAGCAGTTCTTC.

J is TRBJ1-2 and V is TRBV25-1; unclear D gene. Germline CDR1 reads MGHDK; CDR2 reads SYGVNS. There are 14 residues in the CDR3. Trimming cost V 4 bases and J 0 bases, with 9 bases left between them. The CDR3 DNA reads TGTGCCAGCAGTGGTAACGCGGCTAACTATGGCTACACCTTC. Amino acid sequence: CASSGNAANYGYTF.

The V gene is TRBV2, the J gene TRBJ1-1; tentative D call: TRBD1 (5 bases). Germline CDR1 is SNHLY and CDR2 is FYNNEI. The V end was cut by 5 bases, the J end by 0 bases, with 7 bases between. The CDR3 contains 13 residues. This CDR3 is CASSRQLNTEAFF. The DNA of the CDR3 is TGTGCCAGCAGTCGACAGCTGAACACTGAAGCTTTCTTT.

J is TRBJ2-1 and V is TRBV7-9, with 7 bases fitting TRBD2. Germline loops: CDR1 SEHNR, CDR2 FQNEAQ (reference sequence). J was trimmed by 7 bases and V by 5 bases; bases with no gene match: 8. This CDR3 comprises 14 residues. The CDR3 is CASSQTSTANEQFF. Written as DNA, the CDR3 is TGTGCCAGCAGCCAGACTAGCACGGCTAATGAGCAGTTCTTC.

CDR3 sequence: CASSLIAGGNTGELFF. DNA for the CDR3: TGTGCCAGCAGCTTAATAGCGGGAGGTAACACCGGGGAGCTGTTTTTT. The chain is built from TRBV5-5 and TRBJ2-2; 10 nucleotides align to TRBD2. CDR3 length equals 16 residues. V gave up 2 bases and J gave up 2 bases; unmatched junction bases: 3. Germline V lookup: CDR1 SGHKS, CDR2 YYEKEE (reference sequence).

The chain couples TRBV10-3 to TRBJ1-1; D unclear. The germline V gene has CDR1 ENHRY and CDR2 SYGVKD. Trimming left V 3 bases short and J 1 base short, with 3 bases between. This CDR3 comprises 12 residues. CDR3 nucleotide sequence: TGTGCCATCAGTGACAGGAACACTGAAGCTTTCTTT. Translated, it gives CAISDRNTEAFF.

The rearrangement links TRBV7-2 to TRBJ1-5, with D tentatively TRBD1 (6 bases). The CDR3 loop spans 15 amino acids. The V gene's germline CDR1 is SGHTA and CDR2 FQGNSA. Trimming cost V 8 bases and J 3 bases, with 17 bases left between them. The CDR3 DNA sequence: TGTGCCAGCGCATTGGGGGGGGCCACCAATCAGCCCCAGCATTTT. Protein product: CASALGGATNQPQHF. Together with reference TRBV7-2 and TRBJ1-5, the CDR3 gives the full variable domain: GAGVSQSPSNKVTEKGKDVELRCDPISGHTALYWYRQSLGQGLEFLIYFQGNSAPDKSGLPSDRFSAERTGGSVSTLTIQRTQQEDSAVYLCASALGGATNQPQHFGDGTRLSIL.

This chain links TRBV27 with TRBJ1-1; 8 bases map to TRBD1. Losses at the gene ends were 2 bases for V and 5 bases for J; bases not matched to a gene: 4. Germline V gives CDR1 MNHEY, CDR2 SMNVEV (reference sequence). The CDR3 has 14 residues. The CDR3 loop is CASSLQGARTEAFF. As DNA, the CDR3 is TGTGCCAGCAGTTTACAGGGGGCGCGAACTGAAGCTTTCTTT.

The J gene is TRBJ2-2, the V gene TRBV5-3; the match to TRBD2 covers 12 bases. TRBV5-3 is assigned to the ORF class and has an uncertain function. The CDR3 length is 17 residues. With 2 bases clipped from V and 5 bases from J, the junction kept 7 bases outside the gene matches. The CDR3, as DNA: TGTGCCAGAAGCTTACTAGCGGGAGGAGTTTGGACCGGGGAGCTGTTTTTT. Translation gives CARSLLAGGVWTGELFF.

This chain uses TRBV6-1 with TRBJ2-1; 7 bases agree with TRBD1. The V gene end was trimmed by 3 bases and the J gene end by 10 bases; junction bases not matched to a gene: 15. Germline CDR1 is MNHNS and CDR2 is SASEGT. This CDR3 spans 16 amino acids. The CDR3 loop reads CASSDTGTAGSNEQFF. The CDR3 nucleotides are TGTGCCAGCAGTGACACCGGGACAGCCGGTTCCAACGAGCAGTTCTTC.